This TCR beta chain is from a study of blood T cell repertoires in COVID-19. Study summary: The United States, Italy and Spain provided the acute and convalescent COVID-19 samples. T cells, B-cell-depleted T cells, or PBMCs supplied cDNA or gDNA.

Original handling: Amplification of reference gene primers was used by the study to estimate nucleated cell counts. Libraries were prepared by immunoSEQ multiplex PCR; TCRdb keeps only in-frame clonotypes and omits some of them. V, J and clone size are taken as reported in that table, and D and trimming were inferred from the DNA itself. The data show about 290,000 clones, around nine tenths seen once. The J segment lost 3 bases and the V segment lost 5 bases, leaving 9 bases of the junction unmatched. The CDR3 totals 15 residues. The germline V gene encodes CDR1 LNHDA and CDR2 SQIVND (reference sequence).

The V call is TRBV19, the J call TRBJ2-7, with 8 positions matching TRBD1. Sequencing used peripheral blood. This sequence was found in a woman aged 40 to 50 who had recovered from COVID-19. This chain's CDR3 is CASSEAGTGFYEQYF. In DNA form, the CDR3 reads TGTGCCAGTAGTGAGGCGGGGACAGGATTCTACGAGCAGTACTTC.